This T cell receptor beta chain was sequenced for a study of OX40 agonist ivuxolimab in advanced cancers. Study-wide context: Previous treatment with anti-PD-1, anti-PD-L1 or anti-CTLA-4 therapy was allowed; over 35% had received some.

The CDR3 covers 14 residues. Trimming cost V 0 bases and J 4 bases, with 8 bases left between them. CDR1 is SGHRS and CDR2 is YFSETQ in the germline V gene. Assay used: immunoSEQ multiplex PCR; TCRdb lists only in-frame clones, some missing. This table has 30,000 to 45,000 clones, about 87% appearing once. The chain links TRBV5-1 to TRBJ1-3; the D is unclear. This clonotype was obtained from an adult with an advanced solid tumor such as melanoma, head and neck, liver or kidney cancer. The material sequenced was CD4+ or CD8+ T cells sorted from blood, taken in a trial of the OX40 agonist ivuxolimab. The CDR3: CASSLGAAGNTIYF. The CDR3 DNA sequence: TGCGCCAGCAGCTTGGGGGCAGCAGGAAACACCATATATTTT. Looking up the rest from reference TRBV5-1 and TRBJ1-3 gives the full variable domain: KAGVTQTPRYLIKTRGQQVTLSCSPISGHRSVSWYQQTPGQGLQFLFEYFSETQRNKGNFPGRFSGRQFSNSRSEMNVSTLELGDSALYLCASSLGAAGNTIYFGEGSWLTVV.